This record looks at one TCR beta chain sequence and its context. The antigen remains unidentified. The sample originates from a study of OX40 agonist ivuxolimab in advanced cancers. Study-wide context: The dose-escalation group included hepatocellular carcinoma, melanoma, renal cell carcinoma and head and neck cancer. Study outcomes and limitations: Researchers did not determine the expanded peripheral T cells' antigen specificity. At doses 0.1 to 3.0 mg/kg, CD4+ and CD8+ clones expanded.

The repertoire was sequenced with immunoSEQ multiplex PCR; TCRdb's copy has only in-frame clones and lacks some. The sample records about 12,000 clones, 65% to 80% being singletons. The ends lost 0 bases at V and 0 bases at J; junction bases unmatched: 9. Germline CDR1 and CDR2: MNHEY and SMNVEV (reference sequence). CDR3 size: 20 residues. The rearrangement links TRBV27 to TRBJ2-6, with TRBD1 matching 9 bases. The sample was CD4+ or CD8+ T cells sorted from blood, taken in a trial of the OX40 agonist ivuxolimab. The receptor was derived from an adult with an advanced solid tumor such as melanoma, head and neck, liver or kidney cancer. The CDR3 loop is CASSLSLYWGQGSGANVLTF. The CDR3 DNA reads TGTGCCAGCAGTTTATCGTTGTATTGGGGACAGGGCTCTGGGGCCAACGTCCTGACTTTC. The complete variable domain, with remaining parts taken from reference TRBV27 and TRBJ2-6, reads EAQVTQNPRYLITVTGKKLTVTCSQNMNHEYMSWYRQDPGLGLRQIYYSMNVEVTDKGDVPEGYKVSRKEKRNFPLILESPSPNQTSLYFCASSLSLYWGQGSGANVLTFGAGSRLTVL.